The 25 T cell receptor beta chains listed next were all sequenced from one sample in a study of T cells after yellow fever vaccination. Using its own MiXCR run on the 5' RACE reads, TCRdb lists one record per CDR3 protein. The sample yields some 500,000 distinct CDR3 sequences, 13% seen once. The sequences come from PBMCs, collected on the day of the yellow fever booster vaccination. These receptor sequences come from a young man who received the YFV17D yellow fever vaccine.

In its sample, this clonotype was seen many times. This chain uses TRBV6-6 with TRBJ2-7; a weak D match, TRBD1 (6 bases). The CDR3 loop spans 13 amino acids. With 4 bases removed from V and 0 bases from J, the gap between germline ends came to 7 bases. Per the germline V gene, CDR1 is MNHNY and CDR2 is SVGAGI (reference sequence). The chain's CDR3 is CASSSDSSYEQYF. The CDR3 nucleotides are TGTGCCAGCAGTTCGGACAGCTCCTACGAGCAGTACTTC.

This clonotype was seen only a few times. The genes are TRBV7-8 and TRBJ2-3; D perhaps matches TRBD1 (5 bases). The germline gives CDR1 SGHVS, CDR2 FQNEAQ. This CDR3 contains 15 residues. Trimming shortened V by 6 bases and J by 2 bases, and 15 bases separated the two germline ends. In DNA form, the CDR3 reads TGTGCCAGCAGGCAGACAGAGGTCTACACAGATACGCAGTATTTT. It translates to CASRQTEVYTDTQYF.

The V and J genes are TRBV20-1 and TRBJ2-1, with 7 bases that match TRBD2. The CDR3 contains 14 residues. V lost 6 bases and J lost 6; bases outside the gene matches: 11. Germline assignment: CDR1 DFQATT and CDR2 SNEGSKA (reference sequence). The CDR3 protein is CSAPQGGSFNEQFF. For the CDR3, the DNA is TGCAGTGCCCCTCAGGGCGGGAGTTTCAATGAGCAGTTCTTC.

The V and J genes are TRBV30 and TRBJ2-3; D gene uncertain. The V end lost 5 bases, the J end lost 6 bases, and 12 bases lay between the germline ends. Per germline, CDR1 GTSNPN and CDR2 SVGIG (reference sequence). The CDR3 covers 12 residues. CDR3 coding DNA: TGTGCCTGGGGCCCCGCGCGGGATACGCAGTATTTT. Residues: CAWGPARDTQYF.

This clonotype was seen a handful of times. The chain has TRBV20-1 and TRBJ1-1; 7 positions agree with TRBD1. With 5 bases clipped from V and 6 bases from J, the junction kept 6 bases outside the gene matches. Germline values: CDR1 DFQATT, CDR2 SNEGSKA (reference sequence). This CDR3 is 12 amino acids long. In nucleotides, the CDR3 is TGCAGTGCTCCGGGACAGAGCTCTGAAGCTTTCTTT. Its translation is CSAPGQSSEAFF.

The chain joins TRBV12-3 or TRBV12-4 to TRBJ2-1; possibly TRBD1 or TRBD2 for D (6 bases each). The CDR3 runs to 14 residues. The V gene lost 6 bases and the J gene lost 2 bases, with 11 bases spanning the gap. The CDR3: CASRPGAAYNEQFF. The DNA of the CDR3 is TGTGCCAGCAGACCGGGGGCGGCCTACAATGAGCAGTTCTTC.

This chain connects TRBV28 to TRBJ1-5; a possible D gene is TRBD1 (5 bases). With 3 bases removed from V and 0 bases from J, the gap between germline ends came to 9 bases. The CDR3 is made up of 15 amino acids. The germline gives CDR1 MDHEN, CDR2 SYDVKM. This chain's CDR3 is CASSFGAFSNQPQHF. The CDR3 DNA reads TGTGCCAGCAGTTTCGGGGCGTTTAGCAATCAGCCCCAGCATTTT.

The rearrangement links TRBV7-2 to TRBJ2-5; a possible D gene is TRBD2 (5 bases). Germline assignment: CDR1 SGHTA and CDR2 FQGNSA. The ends were cut back, 6 bases at V and 1 base at J, with 6 bases in the middle. This CDR3 spans 12 amino acids. CDR3 amino acids: CASRGAQETQYF. The CDR3 DNA sequence: TGTGCCAGCAGGGGAGCCCAAGAGACCCAGTACTTC.

The rearrangement joins TRBV28 to TRBJ1-2, with a tentative D call TRBD1 (6 bases). The CDR3 consists of 14 residues. Germline V gene lookup returns CDR1 MDHEN and CDR2 SYDVKM. V lost 6 bases to trimming and J lost 0 bases, with 11 bases between them. The CDR3 DNA follows: TGTGCCAGCAGGTACAGGGATACTAACTATGGCTACACCTTC. Protein: CASRYRDTNYGYTF.

This clonotype was picked up a small number of times. The chain joins TRBV12-3 or TRBV12-4 to TRBJ1-5; no clear D gene. CDR3 length equals 12 residues. The V end lost 7 bases, the J end lost 7 bases, and 11 bases lay between the germline ends. The CDR3 loop is CASTLSSQPQHF. The CDR3 DNA follows: TGTGCCAGCACCCTAAGTTCACAGCCCCAGCATTTT.

The J gene is TRBJ1-2, the V gene TRBV29-1, with D perhaps matching TRBD1 (5 bases). The CDR3 spans 15 residues. The V and J ends lost 6 bases and 5 bases respectively, with 22 bases between them. Per the germline V gene, CDR1 is SQVTM and CDR2 is ANQGSEA. CDR3 region: CSVETGQSTGYGYTF. The CDR3 nucleotides read TGCAGCGTCGAAACCGGACAATCGACGGGGTATGGCTACACCTTC.

The gene calls are TRBV7-8 and TRBJ2-5; D is ambiguous. Germline CDR1 and CDR2: SGHVS and FQNEAQ. This CDR3 comprises 12 residues. V gave up 4 bases and J gave up 7 bases, with 10 bases separating them. The chain's CDR3 is CASSSARSTQYF. CDR3 DNA: TGTGCCAGCAGCTCCGCCCGATCGACCCAGTACTTC. The full variable domain, with the rest looked up from reference TRBV7-8 and TRBJ2-5, is GAGVSQSPRYKVAKRGQDVALRCDPISGHVSLFWYQQALGQGPEFLTYFQNEAQLDKSGLPSDRFFAERPEGSVSTLKIQRTQQEDSAVYLCASSSARSTQYFGPGTRLLVL.

The genes are TRBV9 and TRBJ2-1; the D gene is possibly TRBD2 (6 bases). Trimming removed 0 bases at V and 4 bases at J, with 11 bases between. Germline loops: CDR1 SGDLS, CDR2 YYNGEE. This CDR3 contains 15 residues. The CDR3 loop is CASSVDGGVYNEQFF. DNA for the CDR3: TGTGCCAGCAGCGTAGACGGAGGGGTTTACAATGAGCAGTTCTTC.

This clonotype was observed a few times. V usage is TRBV12-3 or TRBV12-4 and J usage is TRBJ2-1, with 7 bases matching TRBD1. This CDR3 is 12 amino acids long. V lost 10 bases and J lost 2; bases outside the gene matches: 2. CDR3 nucleotide sequence: TGTGCCACCACAGGGGCCTACAATGAGCAGTTCTTC. The encoded protein is CATTGAYNEQFF.

This clonotype has just a few counts. The rearrangement joins TRBV29-1 to TRBJ2-1; possibly TRBD1 for D (5 bases). Germline CDR1 SQVTM, CDR2 ANQGSEA. The V gene lost 3 bases and the J gene lost 2 bases, with 14 bases spanning the gap. CDR3 length: 15 amino acids. The CDR3 sequence is CSVEAQGLPYNEQFF. The DNA of the CDR3 is TGCAGCGTTGAGGCCCAGGGTCTCCCCTACAATGAGCAGTTCTTC.

This clonotype came up a few times. This chain connects TRBV29-1 to TRBJ2-1, with D perhaps TRBD2 (5 bases). This CDR3 spans 12 amino acids. CDR1 SQVTM and CDR2 ANQGSEA come from the germline V gene. V was shortened by 7 bases and J by 8 bases, with 15 bases between the two germline ends. The CDR3 loop reads CSGGLNMDEQFF. The CDR3 DNA sequence: TGCAGCGGAGGGCTAAATATGGATGAGCAGTTCTTC.

CDR3 residues: CASSRPGPGLAASAYDEQYF. Written as DNA, the CDR3 is TGTGCCAGCAGTCGACCAGGGCCGGGACTAGCAGCGTCAGCGTACGACGAGCAGTACTTC. The chain uses TRBV28 and TRBJ2-7, with 9 bases identical to TRBD2. V shed 5 bases and J 5 bases; nucleotides not matched to a gene: 25. This CDR3 contains 20 residues. Germline CDR1 MDHEN, CDR2 SYDVKM.

This clonotype was observed a few times. The chain recombines TRBV28 with TRBJ2-1; a possible D gene is TRBD1 (6 bases). Germline CDR1 and CDR2: MDHEN and SYDVKM. V was pared by 6 bases and J by 15 bases, with 18 bases between. This CDR3 region has 12 residues. The CDR3 sequence is CASRLPQGPGFF. DNA of the CDR3: TGTGCCAGCAGATTACCACAGGGCCCTGGGTTCTTC.

The V and J genes are TRBV7-6 and TRBJ2-7, with 10 bases matching TRBD2. Losses at the gene ends were 3 bases for V and 6 bases for J; bases not matched to a gene: 11. The germline V gene has CDR1 SGHVS and CDR2 FNYEAQ. This CDR3 is 16 amino acids long. The CDR3 coding sequence is TGTGCCAGCAGCTTCGCCACTAGCGGGACACGGGGCGAGCAGTACTTC. It yields the protein CASSFATSGTRGEQYF. Complete variable domain (other parts from reference TRBV7-6 and TRBJ2-7): GAGVSQSPRYKVTKRGQDVALRCDPISGHVSLYWYRQALGQGPEFLTYFNYEAQQDKSGLPNDRFSAERPEGSISTLTIQRTEQRDSAMYRCASSFATSGTRGEQYFGPGTRLTVT.

This clonotype was seen a few times. The limits of the CDR3 on the DNA are not certain, so only TCRdb's listed CDR3 is given. The CDR3 region is CASSLVGPGSETQYF. V gene TRBV7-6 combines with J gene TRBJ2-5; TRBD1, the table's D call, lacks a check against the DNA. The germline V gene encodes CDR1 SGHVS and CDR2 FNYEAQ. The length of the CDR3 is 15 amino acids, counting both ends.

The CDR3 region has the DNA TGCAGTGCTAGAGAGACTGGGGCCAACGTCCTGACTTTC. This gives the protein CSARETGANVLTF. The V call is TRBV20-1, the J call TRBJ2-6; D remains unclear. The V end lost 0 bases, the J end lost 2 bases, and 2 bases lay between the germline ends. Germline V gives CDR1 DFQATT, CDR2 SNEGSKA (reference sequence). The CDR3 is 13 residues long.

This chain uses TRBV7-2 with TRBJ2-3; tentatively, D is TRBD2 (5 bases). The germline V gene has CDR1 SGHTA and CDR2 FQGNSA. This CDR3 is 15 amino acids long. V dropped 2 bases and J dropped 0 bases, with 9 bases sitting between them. CDR3 coding DNA: TGTGCCAGCAGCTTAAAGCGGACTAGCACAGATACGCAGTATTTT. Translated, it gives CASSLKRTSTDTQYF.

This clonotype was counted only a few times. This chain links TRBV23-1 with TRBJ2-2; D gene uncertain. Being an ORF, TRBV23-1 has a function that is uncertain. Trimming removed 3 bases at V and 6 bases at J, with 14 bases between. The CDR3 totals 15 residues. The CDR3 is CASSHVLRSAGELFF. The CDR3 DNA is TGCGCCAGCAGTCACGTCCTGCGAAGCGCCGGGGAGCTGTTTTTT.

The sample holds a few counts of this clonotype. This sequence joins TRBV19 and TRBJ2-7; D unresolved. The ends were cut back, 6 bases at V and 4 bases at J, with 16 bases in the middle. Germline loops: CDR1 LNHDA, CDR2 SQIVND (reference sequence). The CDR3 extends over 14 amino acids. CDR3 in amino acids: CASRPTGHLYEQYF. CDR3 sequence (DNA): TGTGCCAGTAGACCCACGGGCCATCTTTACGAGCAGTACTTC.

This clonotype was counted only a few times. CDR3 bases: TGTGCCAGTAGTTCCCAGCCCGGCCTCACCGGGGAGCTGTTTTTT. Protein sequence: CASSSQPGLTGELFF. The chain is built from TRBV19 and TRBJ2-2; D unclear. Germline V CDR1 and CDR2: LNHDA, SQIVND (reference sequence). Trimming left V 5 bases short and J 4 bases short, with 14 bases between. The CDR3 loop spans 15 amino acids.